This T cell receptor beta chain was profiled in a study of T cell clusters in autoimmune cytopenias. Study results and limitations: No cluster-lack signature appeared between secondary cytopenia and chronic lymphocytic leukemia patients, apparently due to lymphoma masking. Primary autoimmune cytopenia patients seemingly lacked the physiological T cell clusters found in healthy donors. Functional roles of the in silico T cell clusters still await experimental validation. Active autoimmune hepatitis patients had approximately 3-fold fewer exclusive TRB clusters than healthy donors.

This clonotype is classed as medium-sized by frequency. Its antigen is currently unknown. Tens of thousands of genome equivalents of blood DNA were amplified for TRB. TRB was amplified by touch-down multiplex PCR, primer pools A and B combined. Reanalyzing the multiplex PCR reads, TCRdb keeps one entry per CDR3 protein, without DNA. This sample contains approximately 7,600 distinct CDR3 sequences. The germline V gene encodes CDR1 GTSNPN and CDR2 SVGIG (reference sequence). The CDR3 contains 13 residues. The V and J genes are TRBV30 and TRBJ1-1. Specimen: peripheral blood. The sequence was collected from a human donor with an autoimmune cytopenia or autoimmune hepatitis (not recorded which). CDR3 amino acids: CAWTAGMNTEAFF.